The next 9 T cell receptor beta chains were all read from a single sample in a study of T cells in Graves' hyperthyroidism and ophthalmopathy. The CDR3 regions of TCR beta were amplified from RNA transcripts. HTBI primers were employed in a first-round RT-PCR of the TCR CDR3. TCRdb used MiXCR to reprocess the multiplex PCR reads, holding one entry per CDR3 protein. Of approximately 480,000 distinct CDR3 sequences in the sample, around 20% were seen once. The specimen sequenced was blood. These receptors originate from a man younger than 35 with Graves' hyperthyroidism.

This clonotype was counted many times. The chain couples TRBV19 to TRBJ1-1, with D possibly being TRBD1 (5 bases). The V end lost 3 bases, the J end lost 5 bases, and 10 bases lay between the germline ends. Per the germline V gene, CDR1 is LNHDA and CDR2 is SQIVND (reference sequence). The CDR3 spans 13 residues. CDR3 bases: TGTGCCAGTAGTATCAAGGGGAATACTGAAGCTTTCTTT. It encodes CASSIKGNTEAFF.

This clonotype was found many times. V gene TRBV10-3 combines with J gene TRBJ1-1; D remains ambiguous. This CDR3 has 13 residues. V lost 2 bases and J 7 bases, leaving 11 bases between the germline ends. CDR1 ENHRY and CDR2 SYGVKD come from the germline V gene. CDR3: CAISEGGGLEAFF. CDR3 bases: TGTGCCATCAGTGAGGGAGGAGGGCTTGAAGCTTTCTTT.

Note on this clonotype: A junction boundary mismatches the germline segment, possibly from a read error. The V gene is TRBV12-3 or TRBV12-4, the J gene TRBJ2-7; D gene ambiguous. The CDR3 loop spans 13 amino acids. The CDR3 spells CASSLTWNYEQCF. The CDR3 DNA sequence: TGTGCCAGCAGTTTGACTTGGAACTACGAGCAGTGCTTC.

In this sample, this clonotype turned up many times. The CDR3 region has the DNA TGTGCCAGCAGTAACCAGGGGAGGTACTATGGCTACACCTTC. Its translation is CASSNQGRYYGYTF. The genes are TRBV28 and TRBJ1-2, with D maybe TRBD1 (6 bases). Per the germline V gene, CDR1 is MDHEN and CDR2 is SYDVKM. The CDR3 has 14 amino acids. Trimming stripped 5 bases from V and 3 bases from J, with 13 bases between.

In its sample, this clonotype was seen many times. The chain uses TRBV6-1 and TRBJ1-2, with 9 bases identical to TRBD1. Germline V lookup: CDR1 MNHNS, CDR2 SASEGT. There are 14 residues in the CDR3. The J segment lost 7 bases and the V segment lost 3 bases, leaving 6 bases of the junction unmatched. In nucleotides, the CDR3 is TGTGCCAGCAGTGAGGGGACAGGGAATGCTGGCTACACCTTC. Its translation: CASSEGTGNAGYTF.

At least ten counts were recorded for this clonotype. The chain recombines TRBV19 with TRBJ2-7, with D maybe TRBD2 (7 bases). From germline, CDR1 is LNHDA and CDR2 SQIVND (reference sequence). The CDR3 contains 14 residues. V was clipped by 6 bases and J by 3 bases, with 15 bases between them. CDR3 residues: CASSQSGGHYEQYF. DNA for the CDR3: TGTGCCAGTAGCCAATCGGGGGGACACTACGAGCAGTACTTC.

This clonotype was recorded at least ten times. The chain employs TRBV19 and TRBJ2-5, with TRBD2 identical over 8 bases. Germline V gene sequence: CDR1 LNHDA, CDR2 SQIVND (reference sequence). CDR3 size: 15 residues. Germline trimming cut 3 bases from V and 5 bases from J; bases unmatched to any gene: 8. The DNA of the CDR3 is TGTGCCAGTAGTATTTTTGGACTAGCACAGGAGACCCAGTACTTC. Its translation: CASSIFGLAQETQYF.

This clonotype was recorded at least ten times. V gene TRBV12-5 combines with J gene TRBJ1-1; D gene uncertain. Germline-derived CDR1 and CDR2 are LGHNT and FRNRAP. The V end lost 4 bases, the J end lost 0 bases, and 9 bases lay between the germline ends. This CDR3 contains 14 residues. Written as DNA, the CDR3 is TGTGCTAGTGGTTCCCAGCCGATGAACACTGAAGCTTTCTTT. This translates into CASGSQPMNTEAFF. Supplemented by reference TRBV12-5 and TRBJ1-1, the full variable domain reads DARVTQTPRHKVTEMGQEVTMRCQPILGHNTVFWYRQTMMQGLELLAYFRNRAPLDDSGMPKDRFSAEMPDATLATLKIQPSEPRDSAVYFCASGSQPMNTEAFFGQGTRLTVV.

This clonotype was seen more than once but under ten times. The rearrangement links TRBV20-1 to TRBJ2-7, with TRBD2 as a possible D gene (6 bases). This CDR3 contains 14 residues. Per the germline V gene, CDR1 is DFQATT and CDR2 is SNEGSKA (reference sequence). Trimming left V 0 bases short and J 2 bases short, with 11 bases between. As DNA, the CDR3 is TGCAGTGCTAGAGATTCGGCGGGGCCCTACGAGCAGTACTTC. Its protein is CSARDSAGPYEQYF.